A single sample is the source of the 13 T cell receptor beta chains below, sequenced in a study of identical twins. TCRdb processed the 5' RACE reads anew with MiXCR; each CDR3 protein has one entry. This sample has 200,000 to 300,000 distinct CDR3 sequences, with approximately 7% found just once. The sample also formed part of further work on yellow fever vaccine responses in identical twins.

The specimen sequenced was memory (CD45RO+) T cells sorted from blood. These receptors were taken from a woman between 18 and 29 years old in good health.

This clonotype was seen a handful of times. The J gene is TRBJ1-1, the V gene TRBV4-1, with 8 positions matching TRBD1. The V segment lost 3 bases and the J segment 2 bases; nucleotides outside the gene matches: 5. From germline, CDR1 is MGHRA and CDR2 YSYEKL. The CDR3 extends over 15 amino acids. The CDR3, as DNA: TGCGCCAGCAGCCATAGACAGGGGACAAACACTGAAGCTTTCTTT. It yields the protein CASSHRQGTNTEAFF.

The CDR3 DNA follows: TGTGCCAGCAGCCATGACAGGGGCTCCTACAATGAGCAGTTCTTC. As protein: CASSHDRGSYNEQFF. The chain couples TRBV6-1 to TRBJ2-1, with TRBD1 matching over 8 bases. CDR3 size: 15 residues. With V trimmed by 6 bases and J by 0 bases, 4 bases remained unmatched. CDR1 MNHNS and CDR2 SASEGT come from the germline V gene.

This clonotype showed up just a few times. The J gene is TRBJ2-2, the V gene TRBV6-5; D not certain. The CDR3 length is 14 residues. Germline assignment: CDR1 MNHEY and CDR2 SVGAGI. V was cut by 7 bases and J by 1 base, with 10 bases left in between. CDR3 residues: CASTSGQNTGELFF. The CDR3 region has the DNA TGTGCCAGCACTTCGGGTCAGAACACCGGGGAGCTGTTTTTT.

The rearrangement uses TRBV18 and TRBJ2-1, with TRBD1 as a possible D gene (5 bases). V was pared by 1 base and J by 6 bases, with 16 bases between. Germline-derived CDR1 and CDR2 are KGHSH and LQKENI. The CDR3 loop spans 16 amino acids. DNA for the CDR3: TGTGCCAGCTCACCACTCGACAGTCTGGTGGGCAATGAGCAGTTCTTC. Translated, it gives CASSPLDSLVGNEQFF.

At least ten counts were recorded for this clonotype. The genes are TRBV3-1 and TRBJ2-2; D might be TRBD2 (6 bases). Trimming pared 1 base from V and 4 bases from J, leaving 19 bases between. Germline CDR1 and CDR2: LGHDT and YNNKEL (reference sequence). The CDR3 covers 18 residues. This CDR3 is CASSQGSWLAIVTGELFF. In DNA, the CDR3 is TGTGCCAGCAGCCAAGGGTCTTGGCTAGCGATCGTCACCGGGGAGCTGTTTTTT.

This clonotype was detected a few times. The rearrangement joins TRBV7-7 to TRBJ2-2, with unresolved D. With 3 bases removed from V and 5 bases from J, the gap between germline ends came to 7 bases. There are 13 residues in the CDR3. The germline V gene encodes CDR1 SSHAT and CDR2 FNYEAQ (reference sequence). CDR3 residues: CASSLDVTGELFF. CDR3 DNA sequence: TGTGCCAGCAGCTTGGACGTGACCGGGGAGCTGTTTTTT.

V is TRBV12-3 or TRBV12-4 and J is TRBJ2-7, with a tentative D call TRBD2 (5 bases). The ends were cut back, 3 bases at V and 6 bases at J, with 12 bases in the middle. The CDR3 has 13 amino acids. CDR3 protein: CASSLGIRGEQYF. CDR3 DNA sequence: TGTGCCAGCAGTTTGGGTATTCGGGGCGAGCAGTACTTC.

This clonotype was observed a handful of times. The J gene is TRBJ1-6, the V gene TRBV9, with TRBD1 matching 7 bases. Looked up from germline, CDR1 is SGDLS and CDR2 is YYNGEE. This CDR3 spans 15 amino acids. With V trimmed by 0 bases and J by 6 bases, 3 bases remained unmatched. The CDR3 protein is CASSVVDRFNSPLHF. CDR3 sequence (DNA): TGTGCCAGCAGCGTAGTGGACAGGTTTAATTCACCCCTCCACTTT.

This clonotype has ten or more counts. The chain employs TRBV29-1 and TRBJ2-7; 9 nucleotides agree with TRBD2. Losses at the gene ends were 4 bases for V and 2 bases for J; bases not matched to a gene: 9. The CDR3 has 15 residues. Looked up from germline, CDR1 is SQVTM and CDR2 is ANQGSEA. The CDR3 sequence is CSVGPGLADPYEQYF. CDR3 in DNA: TGCAGCGTTGGTCCGGGACTAGCCGACCCCTACGAGCAGTACTTC.

The chain is built from TRBV18 and TRBJ2-3; D ambiguous. V was cut by 3 bases and J by 2 bases, with 9 bases left in between. The CDR3 has 14 amino acids. CDR1 is KGHSH and CDR2 is LQKENI in the germline V gene. The CDR3 loop reads CASSPAVFTDTQYF. The CDR3 DNA follows: TGTGCCAGCTCACCCGCCGTCTTCACAGATACGCAGTATTTT.

This clonotype was found a few times. The V gene is TRBV29-1, the J gene TRBJ1-5; perhaps TRBD1 as D (5 bases). In germline, CDR1 is SQVTM, CDR2 ANQGSEA. Trimming cost V 4 bases and J 2 bases, with 12 bases left between them. The CDR3 is 14 residues long. The CDR3 DNA follows: TGCAGCGTTGGGCCCGGGGGGGGCAATCAGCCCCAGCATTTT. It codes for CSVGPGGGNQPQHF.

This clonotype was observed many times. The rearrangement uses TRBV6-1 and TRBJ1-1, with a tentative D call TRBD1 (5 bases). CDR3 length equals 14 residues. V was pared by 10 bases and J by 0 bases, with 15 bases between. Germline lookup yields CDR1 MNHNS and CDR2 SASEGT. In nucleotides, the CDR3 is TGTGCCACGCCTAGGGGCGACCTGAACACTGAAGCTTTCTTT. As protein: CATPRGDLNTEAFF.

The rearrangement joins TRBV28 to TRBJ1-4, with TRBD1 identical over 10 bases. The V and J ends lost 5 bases and 10 bases, in that order; junction bases with no gene match: 7. The CDR3 contains 14 residues. CDR1 and CDR2 from the germline V gene are MDHEN and SYDVKM. The CDR3 DNA is TGTGCCAGCAGTCCGGGACAGGGGTCGGTAAAACTGTTTTTT. Translated: CASSPGQGSVKLFF.